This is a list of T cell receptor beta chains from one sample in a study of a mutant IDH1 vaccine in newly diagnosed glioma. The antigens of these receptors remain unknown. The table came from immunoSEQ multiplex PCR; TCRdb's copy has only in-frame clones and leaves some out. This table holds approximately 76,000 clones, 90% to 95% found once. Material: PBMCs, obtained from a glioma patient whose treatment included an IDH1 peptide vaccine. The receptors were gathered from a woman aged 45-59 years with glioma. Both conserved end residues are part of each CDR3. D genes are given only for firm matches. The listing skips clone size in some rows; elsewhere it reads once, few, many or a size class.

DNA: TGTGCCAGCAGCCAAGACGGCGGTCTAAGGGGGGATGAGCAGTTCTTC
CDR3: CASSQDGGLRGDEQFF
V: TRBV4-2
D: .
size: .
J: TRBJ2-1

DNA: TGTGCCAGCAGTTTCTCCATCCAGGGAAGGAGCACAGATACGCAGTATTTT
CDR3: CASSFSIQGRSTDTQYF
V: TRBV27
D: .
size: .
J: TRBJ2-3

DNA: TGTGCCAGCAGCTTAGCCGGGACAACCTATCAGCCCCAGCATTTT
CDR3: CASSLAGTTYQPQHF
V: TRBV7-2
D: .
size: .
J: TRBJ1-5

DNA: TGTGCCAGCAGCAGCACTAGCGGGAGGACTAACACAGATACGCAGTATTTT
CDR3: CASSSTSGRTNTDTQYF
V: TRBV5-6
D: TRBD2
size: .
J: TRBJ2-3

DNA: TGTGCCAGCAGGAGACAGGGAGGTGAAAAACTGTTTTTT
CDR3: CASRRQGGEKLFF
V: TRBV6-6
D: TRBD1
size: .
J: TRBJ1-4

DNA: TGTGCCAGCAGCAGAATGGGAGACAATGAAGCTTTCTTT
CDR3: CASSRMGDNEAFF
V: TRBV6-5
D: .
size: .
J: TRBJ1-1

DNA: TGTGCTAGCAGCATACACCGGGACAGGGAAGAGACCCAGTACTTC
CDR3: CASSIHRDREETQYF
V: TRBV7-7
D: TRBD1
size: .
J: TRBJ2-5

DNA: TGTGCCAGCAGCTTTGAGGGGCCCTATGGCTACACCTTC
CDR3: CASSFEGPYGYTF
V: TRBV5-4
D: .
size: .
J: TRBJ1-2

DNA: TGTGCCAGCAGCTCGACCCTGGGGCGCCCGAAATACTACAATGAGCAGTTCTTC
CDR3: CASSSTLGRPKYYNEQFF
V: TRBV7-9
D: .
size: once
J: TRBJ2-1

DNA: TGTGCCAGTAGTATAGCCCCGGTGGGCGAGCAGTACTTC
CDR3: CASSIAPVGEQYF
V: TRBV19
D: .
size: .
J: TRBJ2-7

DNA: TGTGCCAGCAGCGTAGGGGGCACAGATACGCAGTATTTT
CDR3: CASSVGGTDTQYF
V: TRBV9
D: .
size: few
J: TRBJ2-3

DNA: TGTGCCAGCAGTTTCCCCCTAACCTACGAGCAGTACTTC
CDR3: CASSFPLTYEQYF
V: TRBV28
D: .
size: .
J: TRBJ2-7

DNA: TGTGCCAGCAGCCCTAACGGAGGACTCTACAATGAGCAGTTCTTC
CDR3: CASSPNGGLYNEQFF
V: TRBV27
D: .
size: once
J: TRBJ2-1

DNA: TGTGCCAGCAGTTGGTGGGGGGGCCCCGGTGAAGGTTACGAGCAGTACTTC
CDR3: CASSWWGGPGEGYEQYF
V: TRBV28
D: .
size: .
J: TRBJ2-7

DNA: TGTGCCAGCAGCGCCGGACTAGCGGTTTGGGATGAGCAGTTCTTC
CDR3: CASSAGLAVWDEQFF
V: TRBV7-3
D: TRBD2
size: .
J: TRBJ2-1

DNA: TGTGCCAGTAGTTCGCCCCGGGAGCCCACAGATACGCAGTATTTT
CDR3: CASSSPREPTDTQYF
V: TRBV19
D: .
size: .
J: TRBJ2-3

DNA: TGTGCCATCAGTGGAGCCCCATCTAATGAAAAACTGTTTTTT
CDR3: CAISGAPSNEKLFF
V: TRBV10-3
D: .
size: .
J: TRBJ1-4

DNA: TGTGCCAGCAGTTTATGGGGGACAGGGCAAGAGACCCAGTACTTC
CDR3: CASSLWGTGQETQYF
V: TRBV28
D: TRBD1
size: .
J: TRBJ2-5

DNA: TGTGCCAGCAGCTTGACTTCTTACGAGCAGTACTTC
CDR3: CASSLTSYEQYF
V: TRBV5-8
D: .
size: .
J: TRBJ2-7

DNA: TGTGCCAGCAGCACCCGGACTAGCGGGGTCTACGAGCAGTACTTC
CDR3: CASSTRTSGVYEQYF
V: TRBV7-9
D: TRBD2
size: .
J: TRBJ2-7

DNA: TGTGCCAGCAGCGGTCTACAGGGGGCGGGAGAGACCCAGTACTTC
CDR3: CASSGLQGAGETQYF
V: TRBV11-2
D: TRBD1
size: once
J: TRBJ2-5

DNA: TGCGCCAGCAGCCAAAGTTGGAACCCACGCGTCACGCAGTATTTT
CDR3: CASSQSWNPRVTQYF
V: TRBV4-1
D: .
size: .
J: TRBJ2-3

DNA: TGTGCCAGCAGCTTAGGGACCCGCAATGAGCAGTTCTTC
CDR3: CASSLGTRNEQFF
V: TRBV7-6
D: .
size: .
J: TRBJ2-1

DNA: TGTGCCAGCAGCCAAGACGACAGGAGCTCCTACGAGCAGTACTTC
CDR3: CASSQDDRSSYEQYF
V: TRBV4-2
D: .
size: .
J: TRBJ2-7

DNA: TGTGCCAGCAGTGTGGGGGTTACCGGGGAGCTGTTTTTT
CDR3: CASSVGVTGELFF
V: TRBV6-1
D: .
size: .
J: TRBJ2-2

DNA: TGTGCCAGTATGGGACTAGCGGGAATGCACACCGGGGAGCTGTTTTTT
CDR3: CASMGLAGMHTGELFF
V: TRBV19
D: TRBD2
size: .
J: TRBJ2-2

DNA: TGTGCCAGCACCTACGTTCGCGGGACAACTAATGAAAAACTGTTTTTT
CDR3: CASTYVRGTTNEKLFF
V: TRBV9
D: .
size: .
J: TRBJ1-4

DNA: TGTGCCAGCAGGGGACTAGCGGGAGTAGGTGTCGAGCAGTACTTC
CDR3: CASRGLAGVGVEQYF
V: TRBV11-2
D: TRBD2
size: .
J: TRBJ2-7

DNA: TGTGCCAGCAGGACTGGACTAGCGGGAGCAGTCCCGTACGAGCAGTACTTC
CDR3: CASRTGLAGAVPYEQYF
V: TRBV28
D: TRBD2
size: once
J: TRBJ2-7

DNA: TGTGCCAGCAGCTCCCGAGCGGGAGGCGAAAAACTGTTTTTT
CDR3: CASSSRAGGEKLFF
V: TRBV7-6
D: .
size: .
J: TRBJ1-4

DNA: TGTGCCAGCAGCTTAACTGAGGGGGGAAGGACTGAAGCTTTCTTT
CDR3: CASSLTEGGRTEAFF
V: TRBV7-3
D: .
size: once
J: TRBJ1-1

DNA: TGTGCCTGGACGGGGACGGGGACAGGGTACTACGAGCAGTACTTC
CDR3: CAWTGTGTGYYEQYF
V: TRBV30
D: TRBD1
size: .
J: TRBJ2-7

DNA: TGTGCCAGCAGTTACTCGGGGGCCCGGGACCTAAAGCAGTACTTC
CDR3: CASSYSGARDLKQYF
V: TRBV6-5
D: .
size: few
J: TRBJ2-7

DNA: TGCGCCAGCAGGGATCCGGGACAGGGATACGAGCAGTACTTC
CDR3: CASRDPGQGYEQYF
V: TRBV10-2
D: TRBD1
size: .
J: TRBJ2-7

DNA: TGTGCCAGTAGTATAGATAGTGGCGGTAACACTGAAGCTTTCTTT
CDR3: CASSIDSGGNTEAFF
V: TRBV19
D: .
size: .
J: TRBJ1-1

DNA: TGTGCCAGCACCCTCACCCGGGACTCCAGGCCCCAGCATTTT
CDR3: CASTLTRDSRPQHF
V: TRBV2
D: .
size: .
J: TRBJ1-5

DNA: TGCGCCAGCAGCCAAGAAAAGGGGGGTCGGCTCTCTGGGGCCAACGTCCTGACTTTC
CDR3: CASSQEKGGRLSGANVLTF
V: TRBV4-1
D: .
size: .
J: TRBJ2-6

DNA: TGTGCCAGCTCGGACCGGAGCTATAGCAATCAGCCCCAGCATTTT
CDR3: CASSDRSYSNQPQHF
V: TRBV7-2
D: .
size: .
J: TRBJ1-5

DNA: TGTGCCAGCAGCCGGGACCCTGGAAACACCATATATTTT
CDR3: CASSRDPGNTIYF
V: TRBV6-5
D: .
size: .
J: TRBJ1-3

DNA: TGCAGTGCTAAAGGCGGCAATGAGCAGTTCTTC
CDR3: CSAKGGNEQFF
V: TRBV20-1
D: .
size: .
J: TRBJ2-1

DNA: TGTGCCAGCAGAGGGTATGGCCGGGGCGATACGCAGTATTTT
CDR3: CASRGYGRGDTQYF
V: TRBV2
D: .
size: .
J: TRBJ2-3

DNA: TGTGCCAGCCGGGAACTAGGGGGCTCGCAAGAGACCCAGTACTTC
CDR3: CASRELGGSQETQYF
V: TRBV27
D: TRBD1
size: .
J: TRBJ2-5

DNA: TGTGCCAGCAGCTTAGGAGGGTCGAGCGGTGAGCAGTTCTTC
CDR3: CASSLGGSSGEQFF
V: TRBV13
D: .
size: .
J: TRBJ2-1

DNA: TGCGCCAGCAGCTTGGTAGGGGGCGCGGGGCAGCCCCAGCATTTT
CDR3: CASSLVGGAGQPQHF
V: TRBV5-1
D: TRBD1
size: .
J: TRBJ1-5

DNA: TGTGCCAGCCCCCCCGGAGGACAGCGAAACTACGAGCAGTACTTC
CDR3: CASPPGGQRNYEQYF
V: TRBV6-4
D: .
size: .
J: TRBJ2-7

DNA: TGTGCCAGCAGCTGGACAGTCGGATTTACCGGGGAGCTGTTTTTT
CDR3: CASSWTVGFTGELFF
V: TRBV5-5
D: .
size: .
J: TRBJ2-2

DNA: TGCGCCAGCAGCGGGGGGGGGCCGGATACTGGGGCCAACGTCCTGACTTTC
CDR3: CASSGGGPDTGANVLTF
V: TRBV5-1
D: .
size: .
J: TRBJ2-6

DNA: TGTGCCTGGAGTGCAGGGGATGGTCAGCCCCAGCATTTT
CDR3: CAWSAGDGQPQHF
V: TRBV30
D: .
size: .
J: TRBJ1-5

DNA: TGCGCCAGCAGCTTGATAATAGCGGGACTGAATGACAATGAGCAGTTCTTC
CDR3: CASSLIIAGLNDNEQFF
V: TRBV5-1
D: TRBD2
size: .
J: TRBJ2-1